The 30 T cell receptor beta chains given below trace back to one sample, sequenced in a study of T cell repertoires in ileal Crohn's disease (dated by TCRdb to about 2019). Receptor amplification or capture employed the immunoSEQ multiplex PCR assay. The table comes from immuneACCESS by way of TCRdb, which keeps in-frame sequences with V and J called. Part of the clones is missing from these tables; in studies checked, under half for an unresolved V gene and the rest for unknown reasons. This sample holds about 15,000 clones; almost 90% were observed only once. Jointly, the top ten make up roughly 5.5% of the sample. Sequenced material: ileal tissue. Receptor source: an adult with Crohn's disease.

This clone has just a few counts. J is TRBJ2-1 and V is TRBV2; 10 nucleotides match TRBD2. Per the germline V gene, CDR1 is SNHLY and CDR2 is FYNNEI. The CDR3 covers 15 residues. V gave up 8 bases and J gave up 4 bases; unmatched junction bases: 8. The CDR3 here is CASSEREGPYNEQFF. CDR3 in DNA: TGTGCCAGCTCAGAGCGGGAGGGCCCATACAATGAGCAGTTCTTC. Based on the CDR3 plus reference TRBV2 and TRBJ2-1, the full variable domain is EPEVTQTPSHQVTQMGQEVILRCVPISNHLYFYWYRQILGQKVEFLVSFYNNEISEKSEIFDDQFSVERPDGSNFTLKIRSTKLEDSAMYFCASSEREGPYNEQFFGPGTRLTVL.

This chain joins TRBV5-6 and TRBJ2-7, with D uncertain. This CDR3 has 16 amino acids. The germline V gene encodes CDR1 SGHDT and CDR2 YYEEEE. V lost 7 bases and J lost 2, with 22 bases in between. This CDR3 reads CASPPSGGPSPYEQYF. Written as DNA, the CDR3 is TGTGCCAGCCCCCCAAGTGGTGGGCCCAGTCCCTACGAGCAGTACTTC.

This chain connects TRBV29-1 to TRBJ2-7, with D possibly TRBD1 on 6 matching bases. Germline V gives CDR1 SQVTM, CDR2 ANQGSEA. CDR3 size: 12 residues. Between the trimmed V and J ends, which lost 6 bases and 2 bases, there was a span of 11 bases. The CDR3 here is CSVAGTPYEQYF. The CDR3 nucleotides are TGCAGCGTCGCTGGGACACCCTACGAGCAGTACTTC.

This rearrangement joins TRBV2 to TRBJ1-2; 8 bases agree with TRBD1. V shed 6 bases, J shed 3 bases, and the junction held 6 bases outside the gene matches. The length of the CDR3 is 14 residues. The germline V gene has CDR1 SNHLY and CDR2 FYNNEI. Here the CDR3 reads CASRTRGHYYGYTF. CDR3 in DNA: TGTGCCAGCAGAACCAGGGGGCACTACTATGGCTACACCTTC.

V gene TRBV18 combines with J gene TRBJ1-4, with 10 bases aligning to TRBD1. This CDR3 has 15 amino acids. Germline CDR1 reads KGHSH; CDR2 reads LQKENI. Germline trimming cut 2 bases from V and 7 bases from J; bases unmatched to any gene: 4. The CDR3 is CASSPFRDRGEKLFF. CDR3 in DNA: TGTGCCAGCTCACCATTCCGGGACAGGGGTGAAAAACTGTTTTTT.

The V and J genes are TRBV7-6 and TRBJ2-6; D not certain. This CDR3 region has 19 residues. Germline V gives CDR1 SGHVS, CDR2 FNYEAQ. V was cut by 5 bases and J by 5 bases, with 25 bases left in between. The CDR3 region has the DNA TGTGCCAGCAGCATTCCTCATGAATCTCACAAAAGTCGGGCCAACGTCCTGACTTTC. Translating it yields CASSIPHESHKSRANVLTF.

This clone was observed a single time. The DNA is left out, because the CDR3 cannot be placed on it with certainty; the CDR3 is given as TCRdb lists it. The CDR3 sequence is CASTLGHNTVGTGIIRYGYTF. The chain has TRBV21-1 and TRBJ1-2; the table's D gene call, TRBD1, was not cross checked with the DNA. TRBV21-1 is deemed a pseudogene. The CDR3 is 21 residues long, ends included.

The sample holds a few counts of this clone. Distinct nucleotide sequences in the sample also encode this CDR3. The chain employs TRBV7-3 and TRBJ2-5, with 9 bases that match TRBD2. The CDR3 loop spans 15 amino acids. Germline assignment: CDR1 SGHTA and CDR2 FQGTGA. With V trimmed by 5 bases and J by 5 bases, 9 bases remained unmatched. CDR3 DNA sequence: TGTGCCAGCAGCCCTAGCGGGACCTGGGGGGAGACCCAGTACTTC. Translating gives CASSPSGTWGETQYF.

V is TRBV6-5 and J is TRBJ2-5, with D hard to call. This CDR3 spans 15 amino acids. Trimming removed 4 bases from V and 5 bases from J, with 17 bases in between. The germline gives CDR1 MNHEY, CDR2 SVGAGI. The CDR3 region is CASSFTLQAWETQYF. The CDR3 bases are TGTGCCAGCAGTTTCACCCTTCAGGCATGGGAGACCCAGTACTTC.

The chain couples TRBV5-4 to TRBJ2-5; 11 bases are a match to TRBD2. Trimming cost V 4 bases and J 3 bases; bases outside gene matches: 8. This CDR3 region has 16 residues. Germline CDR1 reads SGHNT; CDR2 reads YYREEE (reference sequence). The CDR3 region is CASSPGGLAAKETQYF. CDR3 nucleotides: TGTGCCAGCAGCCCGGGGGGACTAGCGGCAAAAGAGACCCAGTACTTC.

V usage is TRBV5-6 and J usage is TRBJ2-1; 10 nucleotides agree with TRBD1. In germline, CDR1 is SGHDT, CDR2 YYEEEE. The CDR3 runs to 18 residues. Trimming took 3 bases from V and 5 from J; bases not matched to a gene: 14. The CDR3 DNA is TGTGCCAGCAGCTACCTAAGGACCGGGACAGGGGCCCACAATGAGCAGTTCTTC. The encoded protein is CASSYLRTGTGAHNEQFF. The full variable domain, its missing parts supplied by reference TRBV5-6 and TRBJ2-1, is DAGVTQSPTHLIKTRGQQVTLRCSPKSGHDTVSWYQQALGQGPQFIFQYYEEEERQRGNFPDRFSGHQFPNYSSELNVNALLLGDSALYLCASSYLRTGTGAHNEQFFGPGTRLTVL.

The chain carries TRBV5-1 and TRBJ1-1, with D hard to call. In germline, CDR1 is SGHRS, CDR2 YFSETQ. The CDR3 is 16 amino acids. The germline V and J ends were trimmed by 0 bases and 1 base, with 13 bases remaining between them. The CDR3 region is CASSLAGQAGNTEAFF. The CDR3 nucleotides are TGCGCCAGCAGCTTGGCCGGCCAGGCGGGGAACACTGAAGCTTTCTTT.

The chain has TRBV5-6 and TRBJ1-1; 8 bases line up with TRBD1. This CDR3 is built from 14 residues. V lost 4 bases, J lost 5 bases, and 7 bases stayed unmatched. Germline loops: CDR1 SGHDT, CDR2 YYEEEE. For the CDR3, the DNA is TGTGCCAGCAGCCAAGTTACAGGGGGAACTGAAGCTTTCTTT. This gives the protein CASSQVTGGTEAFF.

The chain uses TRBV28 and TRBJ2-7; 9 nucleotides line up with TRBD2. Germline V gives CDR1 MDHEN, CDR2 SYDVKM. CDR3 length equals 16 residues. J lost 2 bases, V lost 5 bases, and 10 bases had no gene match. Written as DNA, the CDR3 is TGTGCCAGCAGTATCCACCCGGGACTAGCTCCCTACGAGCAGTACTTC. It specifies CASSIHPGLAPYEQYF.

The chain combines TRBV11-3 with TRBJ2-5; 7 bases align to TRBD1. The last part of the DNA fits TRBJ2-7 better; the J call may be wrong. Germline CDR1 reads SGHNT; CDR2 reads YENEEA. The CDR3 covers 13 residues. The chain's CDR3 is CASSLGTAYEQYF. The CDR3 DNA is TGTGCCAGCAGCTTGGGGACAGCCTACGAGCAGTACTTC.

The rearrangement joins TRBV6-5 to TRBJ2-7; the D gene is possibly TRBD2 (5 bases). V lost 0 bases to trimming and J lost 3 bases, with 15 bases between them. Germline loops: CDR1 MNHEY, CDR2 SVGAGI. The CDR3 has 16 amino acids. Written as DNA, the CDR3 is TGTGCCAGCAGTTACTCCCCTCGAGGGAAGGACTACGAGCAGTACTTC. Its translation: CASSYSPRGKDYEQYF.

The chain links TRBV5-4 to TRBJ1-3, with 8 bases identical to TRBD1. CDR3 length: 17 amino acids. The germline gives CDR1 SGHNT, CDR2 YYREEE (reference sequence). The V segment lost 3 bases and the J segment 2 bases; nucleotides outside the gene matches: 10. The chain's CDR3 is CASSWGDRYFTGNTIYF. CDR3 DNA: TGTGCCAGCAGCTGGGGGGACAGGTACTTTACTGGAAACACCATATATTTT. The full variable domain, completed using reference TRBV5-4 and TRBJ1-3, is ETGVTQSPTHLIKTRGQQVTLRCSSQSGHNTVSWYQQALGQGPQFIFQYYREEENGRGNFPPRFSGLQFPNYSSELNVNALELDDSALYLCASSWGDRYFTGNTIYFGEGSWLTVV.

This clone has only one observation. The CDR3 DNA is TGTGCCAGCAGTTTTACAGGCTTTGGGGTGATTGGTCTGTTTTTT. The encoded protein is CASSFTGFGVIGLFF. V and J are TRBV28 and TRBJ1-4; tentatively, D is TRBD1 (5 bases). In germline, CDR1 is MDHEN, CDR2 SYDVKM. The CDR3 consists of 15 residues. V was pared by 3 bases and J by 14 bases, with 22 bases between. Full variable domain (missing parts from reference TRBV28 and TRBJ1-4): DVKVTQSSRYLVKRTGEKVFLECVQDMDHENMFWYRQDPGLGLRLIYFSYDVKMKEKGDIPEGYSVSREKKERFSLILESASTNQTSMYLCASSFTGFGVIGLFFGSGTQLSVL.

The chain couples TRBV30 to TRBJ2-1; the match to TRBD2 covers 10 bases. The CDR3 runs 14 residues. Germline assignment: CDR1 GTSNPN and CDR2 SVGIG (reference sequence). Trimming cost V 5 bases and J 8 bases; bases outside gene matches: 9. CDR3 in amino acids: CAWSVSGTSDEQFF. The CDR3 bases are TGTGCCTGGTCCGTTTCCGGGACTAGCGATGAGCAGTTCTTC.

Here the CDR3 DNA reads TGCAGCGCCCTGACAGCCTACGAGCAGTACTTC. This translates into CSALTAYEQYF. The rearrangement joins TRBV29-1 to TRBJ2-7; tentative D call: TRBD1 (5 bases). CDR1 SQVTM and CDR2 ANQGSEA come from the germline V gene. Between the trimmed V and J ends, which lost 7 bases and 2 bases, there was a span of 9 bases. CDR3 length: 11 amino acids.

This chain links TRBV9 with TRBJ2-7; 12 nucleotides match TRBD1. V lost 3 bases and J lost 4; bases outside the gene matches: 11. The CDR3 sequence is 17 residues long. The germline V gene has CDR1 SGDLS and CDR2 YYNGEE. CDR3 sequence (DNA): TGTGCCAGCAGCGGGGGGTTCGGGACAGGGGGCGGGTACGAGCAGTACTTC. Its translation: CASSGGFGTGGGYEQYF. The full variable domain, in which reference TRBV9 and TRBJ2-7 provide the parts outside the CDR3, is DSGVTQTPKHLITATGQRVTLRCSPRSGDLSVYWYQQSLDQGLQFLIQYYNGEERAKGNILERFSAQQFPDLHSELNLSSLELGDSALYFCASSGGFGTGGGYEQYFGPGTRLTVT.

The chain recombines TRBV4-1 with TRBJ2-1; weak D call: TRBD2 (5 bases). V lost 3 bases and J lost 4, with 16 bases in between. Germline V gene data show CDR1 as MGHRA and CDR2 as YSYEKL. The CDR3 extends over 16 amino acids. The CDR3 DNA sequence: TGCGCCAGCAGCCAGTTCGGACTCCTATTATACAATGAGCAGTTCTTC. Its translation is CASSQFGLLLYNEQFF.

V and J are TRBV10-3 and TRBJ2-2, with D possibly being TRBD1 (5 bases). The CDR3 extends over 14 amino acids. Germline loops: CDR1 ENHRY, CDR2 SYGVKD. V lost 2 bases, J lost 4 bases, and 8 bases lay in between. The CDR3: CAISELDSTGELFF. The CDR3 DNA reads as TGTGCCATCAGTGAGCTCGACAGCACCGGGGAGCTGTTTTTT.

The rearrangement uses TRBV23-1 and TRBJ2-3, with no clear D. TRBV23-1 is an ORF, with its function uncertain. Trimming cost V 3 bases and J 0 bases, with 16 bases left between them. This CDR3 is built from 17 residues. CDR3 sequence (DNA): TGCGCCAGCAGTCACCCGTCAAGGCAGACTAGCACAGATACGCAGTATTTT. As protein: CASSHPSRQTSTDTQYF.

The CDR3 loop reads CASNTANTEAFF. DNA for the CDR3: TGTGCCAGTAATACAGCGAACACTGAAGCTTTCTTT. The V and J genes are TRBV19 and TRBJ1-1; unclear D gene. Trimming removed 7 bases at V and 1 base at J, with 7 bases between. The CDR3 loop spans 12 amino acids. From germline, CDR1 is LNHDA and CDR2 SQIVND (reference sequence).

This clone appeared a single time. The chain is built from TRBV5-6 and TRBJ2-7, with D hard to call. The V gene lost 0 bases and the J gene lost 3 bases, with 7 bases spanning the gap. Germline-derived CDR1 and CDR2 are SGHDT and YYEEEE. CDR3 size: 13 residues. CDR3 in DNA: TGTGCCAGCAGCTTGGGGCATCTCTACGAGCAGTACTTC. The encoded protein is CASSLGHLYEQYF.

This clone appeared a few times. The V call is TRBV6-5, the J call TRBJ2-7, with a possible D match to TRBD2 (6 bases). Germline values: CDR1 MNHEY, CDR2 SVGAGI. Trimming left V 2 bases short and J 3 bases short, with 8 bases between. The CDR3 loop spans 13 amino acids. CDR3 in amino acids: CASSYRENYEQYF. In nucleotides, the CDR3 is TGTGCCAGCAGTTACCGGGAGAACTACGAGCAGTACTTC.

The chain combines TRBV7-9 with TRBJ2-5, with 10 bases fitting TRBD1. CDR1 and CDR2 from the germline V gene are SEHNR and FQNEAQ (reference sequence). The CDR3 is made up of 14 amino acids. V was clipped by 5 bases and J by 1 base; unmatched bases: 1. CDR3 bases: TGTGCCAGCAGCCGGGACAGGGGCCAAGAGACCCAGTACTTC. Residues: CASSRDRGQETQYF.

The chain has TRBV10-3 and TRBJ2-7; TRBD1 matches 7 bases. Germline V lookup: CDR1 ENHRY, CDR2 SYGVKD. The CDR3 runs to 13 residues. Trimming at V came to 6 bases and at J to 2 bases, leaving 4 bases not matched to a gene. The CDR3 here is CAIRRDSTYEQYF. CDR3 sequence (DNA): TGTGCCATCAGACGGGACAGTACCTACGAGCAGTACTTC.

CDR3 sequence: CASSKTGQKNTEAFF. CDR3 DNA: TGCGCCAGCAGCAAAACGGGACAGAAGAACACTGAAGCTTTCTTT. The chain is built from TRBV5-1 and TRBJ1-1; 7 bases are a match to TRBD1. The CDR3 has 15 amino acids. With 4 bases clipped from V and 1 base from J, the junction kept 7 bases outside the gene matches. The germline V gene encodes CDR1 SGHRS and CDR2 YFSETQ.